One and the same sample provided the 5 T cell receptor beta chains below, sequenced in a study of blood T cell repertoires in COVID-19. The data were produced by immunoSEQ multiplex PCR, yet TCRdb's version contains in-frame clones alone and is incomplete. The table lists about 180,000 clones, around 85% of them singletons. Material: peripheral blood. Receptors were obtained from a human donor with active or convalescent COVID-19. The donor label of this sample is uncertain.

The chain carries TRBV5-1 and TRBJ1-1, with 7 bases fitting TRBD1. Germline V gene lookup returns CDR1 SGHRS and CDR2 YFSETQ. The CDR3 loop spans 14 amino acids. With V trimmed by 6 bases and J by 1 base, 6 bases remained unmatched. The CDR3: CASKQGYSNTEAFF. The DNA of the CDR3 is TGCGCCAGCAAACAGGGGTACTCGAACACTGAAGCTTTCTTT.

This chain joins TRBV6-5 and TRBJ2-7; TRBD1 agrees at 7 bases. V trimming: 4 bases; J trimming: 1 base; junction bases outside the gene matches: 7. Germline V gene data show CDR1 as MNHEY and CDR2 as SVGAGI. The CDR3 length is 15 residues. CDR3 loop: CASSSAGTVSYEQYF. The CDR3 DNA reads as TGTGCCAGCAGTTCAGCCGGGACAGTATCCTACGAGCAGTACTTC.

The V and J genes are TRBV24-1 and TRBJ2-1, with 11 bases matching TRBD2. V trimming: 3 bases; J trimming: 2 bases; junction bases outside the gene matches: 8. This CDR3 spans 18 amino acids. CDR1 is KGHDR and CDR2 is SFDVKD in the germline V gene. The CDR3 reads CATSDPGLAGGPYNEQFF. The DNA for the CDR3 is TGTGCCACCAGTGATCCCGGTCTAGCGGGAGGCCCCTACAATGAGCAGTTCTTC.

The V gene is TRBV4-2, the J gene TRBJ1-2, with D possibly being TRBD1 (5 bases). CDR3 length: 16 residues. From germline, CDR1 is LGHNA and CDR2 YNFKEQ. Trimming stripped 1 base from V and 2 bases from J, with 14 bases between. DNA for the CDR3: TGTGCCAGCAGCCAAGGGACGGGGGGAGGAAACTATGGCTACACCTTC. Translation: CASSQGTGGGNYGYTF.

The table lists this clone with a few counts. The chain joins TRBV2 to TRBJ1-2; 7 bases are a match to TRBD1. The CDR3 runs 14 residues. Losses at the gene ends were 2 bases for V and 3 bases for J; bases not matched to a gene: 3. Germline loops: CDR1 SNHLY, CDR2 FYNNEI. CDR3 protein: CASSENRGYYGYTF. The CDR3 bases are TGTGCCAGCAGTGAAAACAGGGGCTACTATGGCTACACCTTC.